This T cell receptor beta chain was retrieved from a study of shared clonotypes between healthy human individuals (dated by TCRdb to the early 2020s). Broadly, across the study: Two women and three men aged 18 to 49 years were included in the cohort. Per donor, leukapheresis produced somewhere between about 0.9 and 10 billion PBMCs. Different laboratories and diverse techniques were used to prepare libraries and sequence TCR repertoires, to increase sequencing depth and limit assay-specific biases. For each donor, three plates each were used for CD4 naive and CD4 memory, two plates were used for CD8 naive, and one plate was used for CD8 memory. To estimate repertoire size and how much clonotypes are shared between individuals, the study performed deep sequencing of blood TCR repertoires from a few healthy adults. Study-wide findings and limitations: Larger estimated clonotype richness was generally found for naive subsets than for memory subsets. Sampling was restricted to blood, and TCR repertoires in tissues likely differ from the TCR repertoires found in blood. Incomplete sequencing was indicated by rarefaction of sorted-subset datasets, despite the large sequencing depth. Pairwise subsampling indicated that sequencing depth was expected to affect the degree of clonotype sharing among donors. Because the study included only a small number of donors, the genetic and exposure-history diversity represented was limited. When a handful of donors were compared, the shared fraction of clonotypes was roughly 5% for naive CD4, over 3% for naive CD8, roughly 2.5% for memory CD4, and under 0.5% for memory CD8. Higher generation probabilities were observed for clonotypes shared by all four sorted-subset donors than for non-shared clonotypes.

Of note for this clone: The target of this receptor is not known. No base quality information exists; no much larger clone differs at one position.

For the CD8 naive samples, CD45RO-negative cells were positively selected for CCR7, yielding a CD45RA+CCR7+ population from which TemRA cells were excluded. The donors were healthy, HIV-negative adults with no recently reported acute infections or vaccinations. Every donor was a Caucasian adult residing in Nashville, Tennessee, USA. Blood was collected by leukapheresis, and PBMCs were isolated by Ficoll-Histopaque density gradient centrifugation and then cryopreserved in liquid nitrogen vapor phase. Analytical flow cytometry was used to check the purity and quantity of every magnetically sorted T cell population. Genomic DNA was isolated from each sorted fraction and quantified by UV absorbance on a Nanodrop 2000c. Using the deep immunoSEQ assay, multiplex PCR amplified TCR CDR3 regions from genomic DNA. Genomic DNA extracted from each cell subset was distributed evenly over all wells of several immunoSEQ 96-well plates, and each plate served as one replicate. For sorted subsets, around 200 ng genomic DNA, equal to 30,000 or so T cell genomes, was loaded into each replicate PCR. Purified libraries were measured with a Qubit 3.0 fluorometer, size-checked on a Bioanalyzer 2100, and measured again with the KAPA Library Quantification kit. Every immunoSEQ 96-well plate was sequenced on a separate single-read 150-cycle Illumina NextSeq 550 flow cell. Per the source publication's procedure: Because only junctional sequences without quality scores were contained in the immunoSEQ output, filtering matching that applied to full-length reads could not be performed. Sequences were annotated with PyIR, a Python wrapper for IgBLAST v1.9, and V/J genes and CDR3 were assigned using IMGT germline references. Reads with weak V/J assignments (E-value above 1e-6), missing CDR3, stop codons, out-of-frame junctions, or ambiguous translated residues were removed. V3J clonotypes were defined by identical inferred V gene, J gene, and CDR3 amino acid sequence. To compute the percentage overlap between repertoires, the number of shared unique clonotypes was divided by the size of the smaller repertoire. RTK rarefaction, the Chao1 estimator, and Recon v2.1 estimates of unobserved clonotypes were used to assess repertoire richness. Generation probabilities were computed with OLGA for all TCRbeta clonotypes obtained by the gDNA method from several donors. Sourced from immuneACCESS, this table was stored by TCRdb with only in-frame sequences that have V and J called. A share of the clones is absent; for the studies checked, an unresolved V gene accounts for under half, and the remainder has no known explanation. The V and J calls and clone size were taken over from that table, and D and trimming were inferred from the DNA. In this sample the table shows roughly 2.1 million clones, just over 90% of which occur a single time. Clones ranked in the top ten supply about 1.8% of the sample.

The source is a young man in good health. Some clones in this sample may be carry-over from other donors' samples. The source material was naive CD8+ T cells from PBMCs. The cell subset or site label of this sample denotes: CD45RA+CCR7+.

The nucleotide sequence reads TGTGCCAGCAGCTTGCGGGGGACAGGGGGTTCCTACGAGCAGTACTTC. The encoded protein is CASSLRGTGGSYEQYF. This chain joins TRBV5-8 to TRBJ2-7; TRBD1 agrees with 11 junctional bases. Including the terminal cysteine and phenylalanine, the CDR3 comprises 16 residues. Here the CDR3 DNA is all that survives: 48 bases in frame from base 1. For CDR1 and CDR2, the germline V gene lists SGHTS and YDEGEE. The V end gives up 1 base and the J end 1 base, leaving 4 bases in the junction not matched to a gene.